This T cell receptor beta chain was captured in a study of cytomegalovirus exposure and HLA in healthy donors (TCRdb year 2017). In terms of the full investigation: In an earlier analysis of roughly 500 of the donors, 250 to 350 Gb of sequence data and 90 million to 120 million unique TCR beta sequences from 180 million or so T cells were reported. Of the approximately 400 genotyped donors, about 80% fell in the genetic ancestry cluster associated with self-reported Caucasian donors. A later genetic analysis used genome-wide SNP genotypes for about 60% of the roughly 700 donors, treating that subset as a discovery cohort. High-throughput TCR immunosequencing, statistical association of individual TCRs with disease status, and machine learning were combined to predict cytomegalovirus infection status. On average, around 230,000 unique TCR beta nucleotide sequences were sequenced per donor among about 400 genotyped donors of the cohort, with around 19% of those sequences being non-productive. An early release covering roughly 580 HLA-typed donors comprised about 320 gigabases of sequencing data and 85 million or so unique TCR sequences. In an earlier analysis of a few hundred of the donors, high-throughput TCR beta sequencing was used to judge whether each TCR beta V gene segment behaved as functional or pseudogenic. The later analysis used no new phenotypic data to find candidate immune exposures, relying instead on TCR beta sequences and their occurrence across donors. In addition to the first cohort of approximately 670 subjects, a separate validation cohort of over 90 different subjects was used. To study patterns of TCR occurrence, a later analysis re-analyzed previously published TCR beta repertoires from 600 to 750 donors and added high-resolution HLA genotyping. The study was designed to test whether signatures of past pathogen exposure could be identified by cataloging public T cell receptors. Donor age, sex, ethnicity and CMV serostatus were compiled together with the repertoire data. The study profiled the T cell repertoires of 550 to 700 subjects by immunosequencing and related them to cytomegalovirus serostatus. Both class I and class II loci were covered by HLA typing, at four-digit resolution. The number of typed donors differed by locus: about 620-630 for A, B, C, DRB1 and DQB1; 522 for DQA1; 606 for DPA1; and approximately 450 for DPB1. Every repertoire in the discovery cohort had been generated on one and the same sequencing platform. Several DR-DQ haplotypes were treated as single units for association and clustering because of strong linkage in the cohort.

This clone occurred a few times. This clone's antigen is unknown. Base qualities are not provided; no much larger clone lies one nucleotide away. Overall study outcomes, separate from this receptor: Most CMV-associated TCR beta chains appeared to be HLA-restricted in a later analysis, and the HLA associations seemed to be driven largely by CMV exposure. While some public TCRs were present in many individuals, most TCR sequences turned up only very rarely across donors. Strong co-occurrence of HLA alleles, especially DR and DQ, made assigning TCR associations to individual alleles difficult. Linkage disequilibrium might explain the correlated functional status among segregating V segments, but an unknown experimental factor could not be ruled out. Because counts were too low, about 18 rarely observed V segments, including chromosome 9 orphons, were excluded from the earlier analysis of some 590 of the donors. A later analysis associated 17,000 or so TCR beta sequences with specific HLA alleles at a false discovery rate of 0.05. In a later analysis, several top co-occurrence clusters were reported to appear linked to parvovirus B19, influenza, CMV and Epstein-Barr virus. In vitro tests confirmed that a few of the cytomegalovirus-associated TCR beta chains recognize cytomegalovirus antigens. A later genetic analysis associated a missense DCLRE1C variant with V-gene and J-gene trimming of TCR beta chains, and an independent cohort replicated the association. Sequencing depth was assumed to be roughly uniform across donors in the presence/absence analyses, though that assumption may not hold. A later analysis found that TCR association rates varied across HLA loci, with DRB1 alleles showing the most associated TCRs and HLA-C alleles the fewest. In both the original and validation cohorts, the classifier was reported to diagnose cytomegalovirus status with high specificity and sensitivity. In the study, 164 TCR beta chains were listed as associated with cytomegalovirus. A cluster of highly shared sequence variants was judged likely to represent a technical artifact of the sequencing pipeline. In a later genetic analysis, fewer N-insertions in productive TCRs were reported among donors in an Asian-associated ancestry cluster than the roughly 700-donor mean. Because HLA typing was unavailable for some donors at each locus, only the typed subset was used in association tests. A further reported finding was that TCR beta sequences accurately predicted the HLA-A and HLA-B alleles for most subjects in the first cohort. In this cohort, only TCR beta chains were sequenced, and detectable features were limited by the absence of alpha or paired-chain data. It was suggested by the authors that the approach could potentially be generalized to other disease states and immunological phenotypes. For the cohort, immune exposure information was limited to CMV serostatus. In an earlier analysis of about 540 of the donors, most TCR beta V segments were observed in productive rearrangements about 87% or about 30% of the time, broadly matching IMGT annotations. A later analysis found that HLA-associated TCR beta chains were more clonally expanded and had lower generation probabilities than equally common non-associated chains.

In total, approximately 700 healthy bone marrow donors made up the cohort. All cohort members were sampled while nominally healthy, although unrecorded immune exposures were likely present. The donor tested CMV seronegative and was one of the 352 seronegative cohort members. Every donor gave a peripheral blood sample, and the peripheral blood mononuclear cells from that sample were used for TCR beta sequencing. Genomic DNA was extracted from the blood cell samples with the Qiagen DNeasy Blood Extraction Kit. Libraries came from the immunoSEQ multiplex PCR assay. For the multiplex PCR, a mixture combining 60 forward primers for TCR Vbeta segments and 13 reverse primers for TCR Jbeta segments was used. A multiplex PCR assay on genomic DNA amplified the CDR3 region of rearranged TCR beta genes. On the Illumina HiSeq System, the amplified TCR beta libraries were sequenced as 87-base-pair reads. As for how the authors treated the data: A later analysis tallied 80 million to 95 million unique TCR beta chains across the 550 to 850 repertoires, and approximately 12 million of those chains were shared by two or more donors. To remove PCR and sequencing errors, raw reads were error-corrected and collapsed into unique sequences using a nearest-neighbor algorithm that merged closely related sequences. CDR3 sequences were aligned to IMGT reference sequences to assign V, D and J gene segments. For a sequence to be retained, a match of at least six nucleotides to both a V gene segment and a J gene segment was required. Rearrangements were classified as productive when the CDR3 lacked stop codons and remained in frame with V and J, and all other rearrangements were classified as non-productive. CDR3 was defined according to IMGT convention as the region running from the second conserved V-encoded cysteine to the conserved J-encoded phenylalanine. The earlier analysis of some 550 of the donors excluded any sequence lacking an unambiguous match to a single V gene segment. In an earlier analysis of about 590 of the donors, a V segment was called functional when productive rearrangements were above 56.7%, and segregating when the standard deviation between donors exceeded 5%. A statistical classification framework was built to diagnose cytomegalovirus status from the catalog of TCR beta chain sequences. In a later analysis, V and J genes were assigned by comparing TCR nucleotide sequences against IMGT/GENE-DB human TR gene sequences. The TCRdist pipeline was used in a later analysis to assign CDR3 sequences and most-parsimonious VDJ recombination scenarios. In a later analysis, every TCR beta chain was defined by the combination of its CDR3 amino acid sequence and its V-gene family, and reads without a unique V-gene family were dropped. A later analysis removed 500 to 600 highly shared, low-generation-probability nucleotide sequences to deal with suspected cross-contamination and a sequencing artifact. For each public chain, a later analysis derived a clonal expansion index from normalized ranks of inferred template counts within each repertoire. A later analysis computed generation probabilities with a VDJ recombination model fitted to out-of-frame rearrangements, and checked the results against IGoR. Hypergeometric tests were used in a later analysis to score TCR-TCR, TCR-HLA and TCR-CMV co-occurrence, with a repertoire-size bias correction applied to the TCR pairs. To estimate false discovery rates, a later analysis permuted the HLA or CMV assignments 20 times. A later analysis grouped co-occurring TCRs with DBSCAN, adding TCRdist sequence similarity when clustering within HLA-allele-positive subsets. Repertoires with fewer than 30,000 or more than 120,000 public chains were left out of co-occurrence clustering, as were five repertoires with anomalous nucleotide sharing. TCRdb holds this immuneACCESS table with in-frame rearrangements only. Some clones are missing; in checked studies, unresolved V genes explain under half, and the rest has no known cause. The D gene and trimming were derived from the DNA, and the V and J assignments and clone size from that table. In this sample the table shows fewer than 95,000 clones, approximately 63% of which occur a single time. The top ten clones comprise about 5.9% of the sample.

The clonotype comes from a woman in her twenties or thirties in good health and CMV-seronegative. Sequenced sample: PBMCs.

The CDR3 sequence is CASRRSYNEQFF. Here is the DNA: TGTGCCAGCAGGCGAAGTTACAATGAGCAGTTCTTC. Recombination connected TRBV5-6 to TRBJ2-1; no D gene call is confident. The junction shows trimming of 5 bases on V and 4 bases on J, plus 7 bases between the germline ends. From the germline V gene, CDR1 is SGHDT and CDR2 is YYEEEE. Counted from cysteine to phenylalanine, this CDR3 has 12 amino acids. Here the CDR3 DNA is all that survives: 36 bases in frame from base 1.